The 2 T cell receptor beta chains given below trace back to one sample, sequenced in a study of beta chain features in type 1 diabetes. Reverse transcribing all isolated RNA meant expressed TCRB transcripts were sequenced. Produced via immunoSEQ multiplex PCR; TCRdb's table is partial and in-frame only. The sample has 900,000 or so clones; roughly 15% are singletons. The sequencing sample was made of naive CD4+ T cells from blood. All receptors derive from a young woman in good health.

There are a few counts of this clone. This rearrangement joins TRBV7-2 to TRBJ2-6; the D gene is possibly TRBD1 (6 bases). Per germline, CDR1 SGHTA and CDR2 FQGNSA. CDR3 length: 15 amino acids. V dropped 5 bases and J dropped 9 bases, with 17 bases sitting between them. The CDR3 spells CASSLRRGEGNVLTF. CDR3 nucleotide sequence: TGTGCCAGCAGCCTCCGCAGGGGAGAGGGCAACGTCCTGACTTTC.

A few counts support this clone. This chain uses TRBV19 with TRBJ2-6; TRBD1 agrees at 10 bases. CDR1 LNHDA and CDR2 SQIVND come from the germline V gene (reference sequence). This CDR3 is built from 17 residues. Germline trimming cut 4 bases from V and 2 bases from J; bases unmatched to any gene: 5. The CDR3, as DNA: TGTGCCAGTAGTAAGGCGACAGGGGGCGCTGGGGCCAACGTCCTGACTTTC. It translates to CASSKATGGAGANVLTF.